Shown below are 18 T cell receptor beta chains from a single sample sequenced in a study of PD-L1 blockade in urothelial cancer. Time point here: pretreatment peripheral blood. Profiling relied on immunoSEQ multiplex PCR, and the TCRdb table lists in-frame clones only, not all of them. This sample has about 81,000 clones; around 81% occur once, and the top ten carry about 7.4%. The sample was PBMCs, taken around atezolizumab (anti-PD-L1) treatment. The source is a middle-aged man with urothelial cancer.

The V gene is TRBV25-1, the J gene TRBJ2-7; 9 bases are shared with TRBD2. Germline V gene lookup returns CDR1 MGHDK and CDR2 SYGVNS. This CDR3 is 14 amino acids long. The J segment lost 0 bases and the V segment lost 8 bases, leaving 5 bases of the junction unmatched. CDR3 coding DNA: TGTGCCAGCCAACTAGCGGGCAGCTCCTACGAGCAGTACTTC. This codes for CASQLAGSSYEQYF.

The chain carries TRBV5-1 and TRBJ1-3, with 7 bases fitting TRBD1. The CDR3 is 15 residues long. Germline values: CDR1 SGHRS, CDR2 YFSETQ. J lost 1 base, V lost 0 bases, and 1 base had no gene match. The CDR3 DNA is TGCGCCAGCAGCTTGGTACAGGGGTCTGGAAACACCATATATTTT. This codes for CASSLVQGSGNTIYF.

The chain employs TRBV15 and TRBJ2-1; D is perhaps TRBD1 (5 bases). The CDR3 has 13 residues. The V gene lost 1 base and the J gene lost 10 bases, with 11 bases spanning the gap. Germline CDR1 LNHNV, CDR2 YYDKDF (reference sequence). The CDR3 sequence is CATSRAGLREQFF. CDR3 bases: TGTGCCACCAGCAGAGCAGGGCTAAGGGAGCAGTTCTTC.

This chain connects TRBV14 to TRBJ2-3, with 10 positions matching TRBD2. Trimming at V came to 6 bases and at J to 4 bases, leaving 7 bases not matched to a gene. Germline CDR1 is SGHDN and CDR2 is FVKESK. This CDR3 is 15 amino acids long. In nucleotides, the CDR3 is TGTGCCAGCAGTCTCCTCAGCGGGAGGGCAGATACGCAGTATTTT. Protein: CASSLLSGRADTQYF.

The chain is built from TRBV28 and TRBJ1-5; TRBD1 matches 8 bases. This CDR3 region has 16 residues. Germline V gene data show CDR1 as MDHEN and CDR2 as SYDVKM. The junction had 12 bases not matched to a gene; V was cut back by 5 bases and J by 6 bases. Here the CDR3 DNA reads TGTGCCAGCAGTCGACCCCGGACAGGGAAAGGTCAGCCCCAGCATTTT. Its protein product is CASSRPRTGKGQPQHF. Full variable domain (remainder filled in from reference TRBV28 and TRBJ1-5): DVKVTQSSRYLVKRTGEKVFLECVQDMDHENMFWYRQDPGLGLRLIYFSYDVKMKEKGDIPEGYSVSREKKERFSLILESASTNQTSMYLCASSRPRTGKGQPQHFGDGTRLSIL.

The CDR3 here is CASSPLTVSSYEQYF. The CDR3 coding sequence is TGTGCCAGCAGCCCCCTCACGGTAAGCTCCTACGAGCAGTACTTC. The chain couples TRBV6-1 to TRBJ2-7; D call uncertain. Germline CDR1 MNHNS, CDR2 SASEGT. V was clipped by 6 bases and J by 0 bases, with 15 bases between them. The CDR3 totals 15 residues.

V usage is TRBV6-6 and J usage is TRBJ2-1; 8 bases agree with TRBD2. V was pared by 5 bases and J by 7 bases, with 10 bases of the junction left unmatched. Germline-derived CDR1 and CDR2 are MNHNY and SVGAGI (reference sequence). CDR3 length: 15 residues. The chain's CDR3 is CASSKLADSGNEQFF. The CDR3 DNA reads TGTGCCAGCAGTAAACTAGCGGACTCGGGGAATGAGCAGTTCTTC.

The gene calls are TRBV4-1 and TRBJ2-1; 9 positions match TRBD2. The CDR3 sequence is 18 residues long. The germline CDR1 and CDR2 sequences are MGHRA and YSYEKL. V dropped 2 bases and J dropped 3; count of bases not matched to a gene: 11. The CDR3 spells CASSQNRGASGIYNEQFF. The CDR3 nucleotides read TGCGCCAGCAGCCAAAACCGGGGGGCTAGCGGGATCTACAATGAGCAGTTCTTC.

The rearrangement links TRBV19 to TRBJ2-2; D possibly corresponds to TRBD2 (6 bases). Germline V gene lookup returns CDR1 LNHDA and CDR2 SQIVND (reference sequence). This CDR3 has 17 amino acids. Deletions cut 7 bases from V and 5 bases from J, with 23 bases between. Here the CDR3 reads CASKKGDGPGRTGELFF. DNA of the CDR3: TGTGCCAGTAAAAAAGGTGACGGGCCAGGGAGGACCGGGGAGCTGTTTTTT.

The rearrangement links TRBV18 to TRBJ2-3; D not certain. Trimming removed 3 bases at V and 3 bases at J, with 4 bases between. The CDR3 runs to 12 residues. CDR1 KGHSH and CDR2 LQKENI come from the germline V gene. As DNA, the CDR3 is TGTGCCAGCTCACCGAGGACAGATACGCAGTATTTT. Protein sequence: CASSPRTDTQYF.

The rearrangement joins TRBV4-3 to TRBJ2-2; TRBD2 might be the D (5 bases). The length of the CDR3 is 15 residues. Deletions cut 0 bases from V and 8 bases from J, with 13 bases between. The germline V gene has CDR1 LGHNA and CDR2 YSLEER. CDR3 in DNA: TGCGCCAGCAGCCAAGATCGGGGAGCGAGAGGGGAGCTGTTTTTT. Encoded protein: CASSQDRGARGELFF.

The chain carries TRBV14 and TRBJ2-3; TRBD1 might be the D (6 bases). V was shortened by 4 bases and J by 3 bases, with 14 bases between the two germline ends. CDR1 and CDR2 from the germline V gene are SGHDN and FVKESK. The CDR3 is 15 amino acids. CDR3: CASSPFGTRTDTQYF. CDR3 coding DNA: TGTGCCAGCAGCCCGTTCGGGACAAGGACAGATACGCAGTATTTT. Combining the CDR3 with reference TRBV14 and TRBJ2-3 gives the whole variable domain EAGVTQFPSHSVIEKGQTVTLRCDPISGHDNLYWYRRVMGKEIKFLLHFVKESKQDESGMPNNRFLAERTGGTYSTLKVQPAELEDSGVYFCASSPFGTRTDTQYFGPGTRLTVL.

The chain employs TRBV9 and TRBJ2-2; D remains ambiguous. Germline loops: CDR1 SGDLS, CDR2 YYNGEE. Trimming took off 1 base at V and 5 bases at J, with 6 bases between the two ends. The CDR3 has 13 amino acids. CDR3 loop: CASSVTGTGELFF. The CDR3 DNA reads TGTGCCAGCAGCGTAACCGGGACCGGGGAGCTGTTTTTT.

This rearrangement joins TRBV7-8 to TRBJ2-4; unclear D gene. The CDR3 loop spans 15 amino acids. V was clipped by 3 bases and J by 2 bases, with 11 bases between them. Germline V gene sequence: CDR1 SGHVS, CDR2 FQNEAQ. The DNA of the CDR3 is TGTGCCAGCAGCTTTGGGCTGGGCCCCAAAAACATTCAGTACTTC. As protein: CASSFGLGPKNIQYF.

The chain recombines TRBV15 with TRBJ2-7, with a possible D match to TRBD1 (5 bases). Germline V lookup: CDR1 LNHNV, CDR2 YYDKDF (reference sequence). Between the trimmed V and J ends, which lost 2 bases and 3 bases, there was a span of 8 bases. CDR3 length equals 13 residues. The CDR3 loop reads CATSRPQGYEQYF. The CDR3 DNA sequence: TGTGCCACCAGCAGACCTCAGGGCTACGAGCAGTACTTC.

This chain uses TRBV11-3 with TRBJ2-2, with 13 bases fitting TRBD2. V dropped 8 bases and J dropped 6; count of bases not matched to a gene: 9. CDR1 is SGHNT and CDR2 is YENEEA in the germline V gene. The CDR3 has 16 residues. CDR3 DNA sequence: TGTGCCAGCGCCGGACTAGCGGGAGTTGGAGCCGGGGAGCTGTTTTTT. Amino acid sequence: CASAGLAGVGAGELFF.

This clone has more than one count but fewer than ten. The chain has TRBV2 and TRBJ1-1; D is uncertain. Germline-derived CDR1 and CDR2 are SNHLY and FYNNEI. This CDR3 is 10 amino acids long. V gave up 6 bases and J gave up 7 bases, with 6 bases separating them. CDR3 amino acids: CASSTVEAFF. The CDR3 region has the DNA TGTGCCAGCAGCACGGTTGAAGCTTTCTTT.

The rearrangement joins TRBV28 to TRBJ2-7, with 10 bases lining up with TRBD1. Looked up from germline, CDR1 is MDHEN and CDR2 is SYDVKM. V shed 5 bases and J 3 bases; nucleotides not matched to a gene: 4. This CDR3 is 14 amino acids long. CDR3 residues: CASSGGDRGYEQYF. CDR3 in DNA: TGTGCCAGCAGTGGGGGGGACAGGGGCTACGAGCAGTACTTC.